This TCR beta chain was sequenced in a study of early stage breast cancer tumors. CDR1 MDHEN and CDR2 SYDVKM come from the germline V gene. Trimming left V 3 bases short and J 4 bases short, with 9 bases between. CDR3 length: 13 residues. TCRdb's table, derived via immunoSEQ multiplex PCR, lists solely in-frame clones and lacks some. The sample lists some 47,000 clones, 65% to 90% occurring once. A remark on this clone: Its specificity is unknown.

Study-level results: Comparing each tissue with blood distinguished tumor from normal in most of the 16 patients. Unsorted bulk genomic DNA sequencing lacked pairing and functional marker data. Commonly generated sequences made up most enriched TCRB sequences shared between patients.

The chain has TRBV28 and TRBJ1-2, with D uncertain. This TCR derives from a person aged 45-60 years with breast cancer. Sequenced: blood. The CDR3 here is CASSFAEPYGYTF. As DNA, the CDR3 is TGTGCCAGCAGTTTTGCAGAACCCTATGGCTACACCTTC.